This T cell receptor (beta chain) was observed in a study of T cell responses to AZD1222 COVID-19 vaccine. Only a few counts were recorded for this clone. Sequencing was performed with immunoSEQ multiplex PCR; in TCRdb, only in-frame clones are kept and a portion is missing. The table has under 200,000 clones, more than 70% seen once. The sequenced sample was peripheral blood, obtained 28 days after the second AZD1222 dose. This clonotype originated in an adult who received the AZD1222 COVID-19 vaccine.

The DNA for the CDR3 is TGTGCCAGCAGTGAATACACCGGGACTAATGAAAAACTGTTTTTT. This translates into CASSEYTGTNEKLFF. The J gene is TRBJ1-4, the V gene TRBV6-1; D not resolved. The CDR3 runs to 15 residues. The V and J ends lost 2 bases and 2 bases respectively, with 9 bases between them. Germline loops: CDR1 MNHNS, CDR2 SASEGT.